This entry concerns a single T cell receptor (beta chain). What this receptor recognizes is not known. No much larger clone is present one base from it, and per-base qualities are unavailable. The library was obtained by 5' RACE. The reads were generated on an Illumina HiSeq 2500. A second PCR of roughly 6 to 12 cycles was performed with a sample-barcoded 5' primer and a J-beta primer mix. A unique molecular identifier was introduced onto each TCR beta cDNA molecule by a template-switch 5' adaptor carrying 12 random nucleotides. Each sample yielded at least 2.5 million CDR3-containing paired-end reads. First-strand cDNA was synthesized from all RNA with the Mint cDNA synthesis kit, primed by a TRBC-specific oligonucleotide. After uracil-DNA glycosylase treatment, a first 18-cycle PCR used universal primers M1SS and BC2_uni_R on all cDNA. In the original analysis: Normalization of each sample was performed by random selection of 1 million high-quality reads, each carrying a distinct molecular identifier. Reads sharing molecular identifiers were discarded rather than binned into consensus sequences. MiTCR, set to a Q25 quality threshold and the strictest error-elimination algorithm, was used for CDR3 identification, clonotype clustering and error correction. Lower-bound total TCR beta diversity was estimated with a nonparametric unseen species model using Euler transformation. TCRdb cleaned the public reads at Q25 with fastp, built clones with MiXCR and kept in-frame beta chains. Rows with one shared CDR3 protein collapse into an entry with the most common genes and DNA. The V and J calls were not made by the authors but by TCRdb's processing. In this sample the table shows over 1,300,000 distinct CDR3 sequences, 59% of which occur a single time. About 6.7% of the sample lies in the top ten.

The roughly 39 donors, aged about 6 to 95 years, were systemically healthy Caucasian individuals from Russia. Each donor gave ten milliliters of peripheral blood, drawn into EDTA-treated Vacutainer tubes. PBMCs were isolated by Ficoll-Paque density-gradient centrifugation, with at least 7 million obtained per sample. Total RNA, at least 6 micrograms per sample, was extracted from PBMCs with Trizol reagent. The percentages of naive CD45RAhigh/CD27high T cells were determined by flow cytometry on a PBMC aliquot from every donor. The sample belongs to a study of blood T cells in healthy people across ages (dated by TCRdb to between 2015 and 2017). A note on the overall study: In model experiments, roughly one uniquely barcoded TCR beta cDNA molecule per two T cells was captured by template switching. Donors of different ages were randomly distributed across sequencing lanes to avoid experimental bias. The donors were split into four age groups: young (average 16 years), middle-aged (roughly 39), aged (roughly 60) and long-lived (roughly 80). Using the same blood draw, the study looked at two additional independent replicas of 1 million unique cDNA reads for two donors, one aged 18 to 30 and the other aged 80 or older. Using deep sequencing normalized with unique cDNA molecular identifiers, the study measured how TCR beta repertoire diversity changes with age. The study at large found these results: Total diversity estimates from one million sequenced T cells were considered lower bounds and underestimates. Observed TCR beta diversity correlated strongly with the percentage of naive T cells measured by flow cytometry. Since profiling was done on bulk unsorted PBMCs, naive and antigen-experienced compartments could not be conclusively compared. As age increased, observed TCR beta diversity per million T cells dropped in a roughly linear way, and a significant reduction was already evident by age about 40. Compared with the aged group, more naive CD4+ T cells, fewer expanded clones and increased TCR diversity were shown by the long-lived group, suggesting age selection. Because the CMV infection status of the donors was unknown, age-related changes in expanded clonotypes may potentially have been confounded.

The sequenced sample was blood. The sequence was collected from a man aged 18 to 29 in good health.

The CDR3 has the sequence CATNRRGQTNTEAFF. The bases read TGTGCCACCAATAGACGGGGACAGACGAACACTGAAGCTTTCTTT. This sequence uses TRBV28 and TRBJ1-1, with 7 middle bases fitting TRBD1. The germline V gene specifies MDHEN as CDR1 and SYDVKM as CDR2. For this chain, trimming is 10 bases at the V end and 1 base at the J end, and the number of junction bases without a gene match is 12. Its CDR3 holds 15 amino acids, cysteine through phenylalanine. Kept here is only the CDR3 DNA, which spans 45 bases and is read in frame from base 1. Reference TRBV28 and TRBJ1-1 proteins supply the regions before and after the CDR3; the full variable domain is: DVKVTQSSRYLVKRTGEKVFLECVQDMDHENMFWYRQDPGLGLRLIYFSYDVKMKEKGDIPEGYSVSREKKERFSLILESASTNQTSMYLCATNRRGQTNTEAFFGQGTRLTVV.